This TCR beta chain is drawn from a study of T cell repertoires in cytomegalovirus infection. As for the study in general: Researchers turned to recently identified HLA-C-restricted CMV epitopes as well as well-studied HLA-B-restricted ones.

Germline trimming cut 5 bases from V and 6 bases from J; bases unmatched to any gene: 13. This CDR3 has 17 residues. The germline CDR1 and CDR2 sequences are SGHTA and FQGNSA. Study-wide points: CMV-specific TCR beta clonotypes restricted by HLA-C dominated the ex vivo response. Cumulative public TCR beta family frequency identified carriers of CMV plus the relevant HLA.

This clonotype was picked up many times. Its cognate antigen is unknown. TCRdb used MiXCR to reprocess the reads, holding one entry per CDR3 protein. Altogether 680,000 or so distinct CDR3 sequences are present, about 33% being singletons, with the ten largest covering about 20%. Material: cultured PBMCs, obtained from culture after CMV antigen stimulation. This sequence was found in a human donor in good health (CMV status not recorded). Some clones in this sample may be carry-over from other donors' samples. The chain employs TRBV7-2 and TRBJ2-1; 10 nucleotides agree with TRBD2. The CDR3 reads CASSTISQRGGRNEQFF. The CDR3 coding sequence is TGTGCCAGCAGCACTATATCCCAGCGGGGGGGCCGCAATGAGCAGTTCTTC.